This TCR beta chain comes out of a study of cytomegalovirus exposure and HLA in healthy donors. The CDR3 length is 14 residues. Germline lookup yields CDR1 SGHNT and CDR2 YENEEA. The V and J ends lost 5 bases and 1 base, in that order; junction bases with no gene match: 4. Clones were read by immunoSEQ multiplex PCR, and TCRdb kept only the in-frame ones, dropping some. The table has about 76,000 clones, over 85% seen once. The J gene is TRBJ2-7, the V gene TRBV11-3; 8 nucleotides line up with TRBD2. This sequence was found in a man younger than 30 in good health and CMV-seropositive. Sequencing used PBMCs. Written as DNA, the CDR3 is TGTGCCAGCAGCACCGGGAGGGGGTCCTACGAGCAGTACTTC. It is translated as CASSTGRGSYEQYF.